This is a list of T cell receptor beta chains from one sample in a study of control samples from healthy donors and cancer patients. TCRdb's table, derived via immunoSEQ multiplex PCR, lists solely in-frame clones and lacks some. This table has 70,000 to 85,000 clones, roughly 84% appearing once. The specimen was PBMCs. The source is a man aged 55 to 70 with head and neck cancer. Both conserved end residues are part of each CDR3. A D gene is named only where the DNA matches it firmly. Not all rows give a size; the values are once, few, many and, for expanded clones, a class.

v_call: TRBV20-1; j_call: TRBJ2-7; clone_size: .; cdr3_length: 14; d_call: .; cdr3_nt: TGCAGTGCTAGTGAGATGGGCTCCTACTACGAGCAGTACTTC; cdr3_aa: CSASEMGSYYEQYF
v_call: TRBV7-2; j_call: TRBJ2-2; clone_size: .; cdr3_length: 14; d_call: TRBD1; cdr3_nt: TGTGCCAGCAGCTGGCCCAGGGGGCCCGGGGAGCTGTTTTTT; cdr3_aa: CASSWPRGPGELFF
v_call: TRBV6-5; j_call: TRBJ2-2; clone_size: .; cdr3_length: 16; d_call: TRBD2; cdr3_nt: TGTGCCAGCAGTTACTCGCTAGCGGCGAACACCGGGGAGCTGTTTTTT; cdr3_aa: CASSYSLAANTGELFF
v_call: TRBV2; j_call: TRBJ1-1; clone_size: .; cdr3_length: 13; d_call: .; cdr3_nt: TGTGCCAGCACGCGACAGGTCGGGGCTGAAGCTTTCTTT; cdr3_aa: CASTRQVGAEAFF
v_call: TRBV24-1; j_call: TRBJ2-5; clone_size: .; cdr3_length: 16; d_call: TRBD1; cdr3_nt: TGTGCCACCAGTGATTCGAGGACAGGGGGACGAGAGACCCAGTACTTC; cdr3_aa: CATSDSRTGGRETQYF
v_call: TRBV2; j_call: TRBJ2-3; clone_size: .; cdr3_length: 16; d_call: TRBD2; cdr3_nt: TGTGCCAGCAGTGAGGGACTAGCGGTTCTCCTGGATACGCAGTATTTT; cdr3_aa: CASSEGLAVLLDTQYF
v_call: TRBV5-4; j_call: TRBJ2-3; clone_size: .; cdr3_length: 18; d_call: TRBD2; cdr3_nt: TGTGCCAGCAGCTTAGGCCTAGCGGGAGCCTCTAGCACAGATACGCAGTATTTT; cdr3_aa: CASSLGLAGASSTDTQYF
v_call: TRBV6-5; j_call: TRBJ1-2; clone_size: .; cdr3_length: 13; d_call: .; cdr3_nt: TGTGCCAGCAGATCCCGGACGGGCTATGGCTACACCTTC; cdr3_aa: CASRSRTGYGYTF
v_call: TRBV4-2; j_call: TRBJ2-1; clone_size: .; cdr3_length: 16; d_call: TRBD2; cdr3_nt: TGTGCCAGCAGCCCATCTGTGGGACTAGCGGGAAATGAGCAGTTCTTC; cdr3_aa: CASSPSVGLAGNEQFF
v_call: TRBV27; j_call: TRBJ1-1; clone_size: few; cdr3_length: 15; d_call: .; cdr3_nt: TGTGCCAGCACCCGCGGGGGTGCCATGAACACTGAAGCTTTCTTT; cdr3_aa: CASTRGGAMNTEAFF
v_call: TRBV28; j_call: TRBJ2-3; clone_size: .; cdr3_length: 15; d_call: TRBD2; cdr3_nt: TGTGCCAGCAGACTAGCGGGAGGGTACACAGATACGCAGTATTTT; cdr3_aa: CASRLAGGYTDTQYF
v_call: TRBV7-2; j_call: TRBJ2-1; clone_size: .; cdr3_length: 14; d_call: .; cdr3_nt: TGTGCCAGCAGCTTAGCAGGCTGGAACAATGAGCAGTTCTTC; cdr3_aa: CASSLAGWNNEQFF
v_call: TRBV12-3/TRBV12-4; j_call: TRBJ1-2; clone_size: .; cdr3_length: 13; d_call: .; cdr3_nt: TGTGCCAGCAGTTTAGGCGGCAGCCTAGGCTACACCTTC; cdr3_aa: CASSLGGSLGYTF
v_call: TRBV14; j_call: TRBJ2-7; clone_size: .; cdr3_length: 13; d_call: .; cdr3_nt: TGTGCCAGCAGCCTCGGGGGAGGCTACGAGCAGTACTTC; cdr3_aa: CASSLGGGYEQYF
v_call: TRBV7-2; j_call: TRBJ2-7; clone_size: .; cdr3_length: 14; d_call: TRBD2; cdr3_nt: TGTGCCAGCACCCCGGGAGGGCCGTCCTACGAGCAGTACTTC; cdr3_aa: CASTPGGPSYEQYF
v_call: TRBV20-1; j_call: TRBJ2-7; clone_size: .; cdr3_length: 11; d_call: .; cdr3_nt: TGCAGTGCTAGAGATTGGCGCGAGCAGTACTTC; cdr3_aa: CSARDWREQYF
v_call: TRBV6-5; j_call: TRBJ2-2; clone_size: .; cdr3_length: 14; d_call: .; cdr3_nt: TGTGCCAGCAGTTACAGCAGGTTTGGCGGGGAGCTGTTTTTT; cdr3_aa: CASSYSRFGGELFF
v_call: TRBV24-1; j_call: TRBJ1-5; clone_size: .; cdr3_length: 12; d_call: .; cdr3_nt: TGTGCCACGACGGATGGGAATCAGCCCCAGCATTTT; cdr3_aa: CATTDGNQPQHF
v_call: TRBV28; j_call: TRBJ2-3; clone_size: .; cdr3_length: 12; d_call: .; cdr3_nt: TGTGCCAGCAGAGACGGCACAGATACGCAGTATTTT; cdr3_aa: CASRDGTDTQYF
v_call: TRBV29-1; j_call: TRBJ1-2; clone_size: .; cdr3_length: 12; d_call: TRBD1; cdr3_nt: TGCAGCGTAAGGGACAGTTTGAGTGGCTACACCTTC; cdr3_aa: CSVRDSLSGYTF
v_call: TRBV5-1; j_call: TRBJ2-7; clone_size: .; cdr3_length: 15; d_call: .; cdr3_nt: TGCGCCAGCAGCCCCGGACACCCAGCATTCTACGAGCAGTACTTC; cdr3_aa: CASSPGHPAFYEQYF
v_call: TRBV24-1; j_call: TRBJ2-2; clone_size: few; cdr3_length: 14; d_call: TRBD1; cdr3_nt: TGTGCCACCAGTGATGGCAGGGGGACCGGGGAGCTGTTTTTT; cdr3_aa: CATSDGRGTGELFF
v_call: TRBV5-1; j_call: TRBJ1-4; clone_size: .; cdr3_length: 13; d_call: .; cdr3_nt: TGCGCCAGCCGGACGGGGCAGGAAGAAAAACTGTTTTTT; cdr3_aa: CASRTGQEEKLFF
v_call: TRBV19; j_call: TRBJ1-5; clone_size: .; cdr3_length: 16; d_call: .; cdr3_nt: TGTGCCAGTAGCCCTCGGGGCCGGGGTAGCAATCAGCCCCAGCATTTT; cdr3_aa: CASSPRGRGSNQPQHF
v_call: TRBV5-5; j_call: TRBJ1-5; clone_size: .; cdr3_length: 15; d_call: .; cdr3_nt: TGTGCCAGCAGCTTGCAGGCGGCCTCCAATCAGCCCCAGCATTTT; cdr3_aa: CASSLQAASNQPQHF
v_call: TRBV11-2; j_call: TRBJ2-3; clone_size: .; cdr3_length: 14; d_call: .; cdr3_nt: TGTGCCAGCAGCCCCATCCGGGCGGGGGATACGCAGTATTTT; cdr3_aa: CASSPIRAGDTQYF
v_call: TRBV19; j_call: TRBJ1-2; clone_size: .; cdr3_length: 18; d_call: .; cdr3_nt: TGTGCCACCCCTATCCCCGCTTCTATTTACGGGGGCGTTGATGGCTACACCTTC; cdr3_aa: CATPIPASIYGGVDGYTF
v_call: TRBV2; j_call: TRBJ2-5; clone_size: .; cdr3_length: 13; d_call: TRBD1; cdr3_nt: TGTGCCAGCAGTGCAGGGGGCGGTGAGACCCAGTACTTC; cdr3_aa: CASSAGGGETQYF
v_call: TRBV7-9; j_call: TRBJ2-5; clone_size: once; cdr3_length: 12; d_call: .; cdr3_nt: TGTGCCAGCAGCTTGACGGAAGAGACCCAGTACTTC; cdr3_aa: CASSLTEETQYF
v_call: TRBV4-1; j_call: TRBJ1-2; clone_size: .; cdr3_length: 16; d_call: .; cdr3_nt: TGCGCCAGCAGCCACCAACAGGGTCGGTCAAACTATGGCTACACCTTC; cdr3_aa: CASSHQQGRSNYGYTF
v_call: TRBV19; j_call: TRBJ2-2; clone_size: .; cdr3_length: 17; d_call: .; cdr3_nt: TGTGCCAGTAGTAATCTTATAGCAGGTTGGAACACCGGGGAGCTGTTTTTT; cdr3_aa: CASSNLIAGWNTGELFF
v_call: TRBV5-1; j_call: TRBJ2-4; clone_size: .; cdr3_length: 14; d_call: TRBD1; cdr3_nt: TGCGCCAGCAGCTTGGCCCCGACAGGGAACATTCAGTACTTC; cdr3_aa: CASSLAPTGNIQYF
v_call: TRBV5-5; j_call: TRBJ1-1; clone_size: .; cdr3_length: 12; d_call: .; cdr3_nt: TGTGCCAGCAGCTTGGTTGGCACACAAGCTTTCTTT; cdr3_aa: CASSLVGTQAFF
v_call: TRBV12-3/TRBV12-4; j_call: TRBJ1-1; clone_size: .; cdr3_length: 13; d_call: .; cdr3_nt: TGTGCCAGCAGTATTCAGGAGGGGGCTGAAGCTTTCTTT; cdr3_aa: CASSIQEGAEAFF
v_call: TRBV18; j_call: TRBJ1-1; clone_size: few; cdr3_length: 15; d_call: .; cdr3_nt: TGTGCCAGCTCACCGCGTGAGACAGGGAACACTGAAGCTTTCTTT; cdr3_aa: CASSPRETGNTEAFF
v_call: TRBV19; j_call: TRBJ1-3; clone_size: once; cdr3_length: 15; d_call: .; cdr3_nt: TGTGCCAGTAGCCGGGAGGTTATCTCTGGAAACACCATATATTTT; cdr3_aa: CASSREVISGNTIYF
v_call: TRBV11-2; j_call: TRBJ1-5; clone_size: few; cdr3_length: 15; d_call: .; cdr3_nt: TGTGCCAGCAGCTTAACTGGGGGAGGCAATCAGCCCCAGCATTTT; cdr3_aa: CASSLTGGGNQPQHF
v_call: TRBV10-3; j_call: TRBJ1-6; clone_size: .; cdr3_length: 13; d_call: TRBD1; cdr3_nt: TGTGCCACCTGGGGACAGGATAATTCACCCCTCCACTTT; cdr3_aa: CATWGQDNSPLHF
v_call: TRBV28; j_call: TRBJ2-3; clone_size: .; cdr3_length: 13; d_call: .; cdr3_nt: TGTGCCAGCAACCTTGTGAGCACAGATACGCAGTATTTT; cdr3_aa: CASNLVSTDTQYF
v_call: TRBV7-9; j_call: TRBJ2-1; clone_size: .; cdr3_length: 15; d_call: .; cdr3_nt: TGTGCCAGCAGCTTAGGAGGGAGCGGCTACAATGAGCAGTTCTTC; cdr3_aa: CASSLGGSGYNEQFF
v_call: TRBV7-9; j_call: TRBJ2-7; clone_size: .; cdr3_length: 18; d_call: TRBD1; cdr3_nt: TGTGCCAGCAGCTCACGGACCAGGCGGCAGGGGGCGGTGGGCGAGCAGTACTTC; cdr3_aa: CASSSRTRRQGAVGEQYF
v_call: TRBV7-6; j_call: TRBJ2-1; clone_size: .; cdr3_length: 18; d_call: TRBD2; cdr3_nt: TGTGCCAGCAGCTTAGCCTTCCCGGGACTAGCGTCTAACAATGAGCAGTTCTTC; cdr3_aa: CASSLAFPGLASNNEQFF
v_call: TRBV10-3; j_call: TRBJ1-2; clone_size: .; cdr3_length: 15; d_call: .; cdr3_nt: TGTGCCATCAGTGGGACGCGGGGCGCTAACTATGGCTACACCTTC; cdr3_aa: CAISGTRGANYGYTF
v_call: TRBV5-4; j_call: TRBJ1-3; clone_size: .; cdr3_length: 16; d_call: .; cdr3_nt: TGTGCCAGCAGCTTGGGGGGGGCCAACTCTGGAAACACCATATATTTT; cdr3_aa: CASSLGGANSGNTIYF